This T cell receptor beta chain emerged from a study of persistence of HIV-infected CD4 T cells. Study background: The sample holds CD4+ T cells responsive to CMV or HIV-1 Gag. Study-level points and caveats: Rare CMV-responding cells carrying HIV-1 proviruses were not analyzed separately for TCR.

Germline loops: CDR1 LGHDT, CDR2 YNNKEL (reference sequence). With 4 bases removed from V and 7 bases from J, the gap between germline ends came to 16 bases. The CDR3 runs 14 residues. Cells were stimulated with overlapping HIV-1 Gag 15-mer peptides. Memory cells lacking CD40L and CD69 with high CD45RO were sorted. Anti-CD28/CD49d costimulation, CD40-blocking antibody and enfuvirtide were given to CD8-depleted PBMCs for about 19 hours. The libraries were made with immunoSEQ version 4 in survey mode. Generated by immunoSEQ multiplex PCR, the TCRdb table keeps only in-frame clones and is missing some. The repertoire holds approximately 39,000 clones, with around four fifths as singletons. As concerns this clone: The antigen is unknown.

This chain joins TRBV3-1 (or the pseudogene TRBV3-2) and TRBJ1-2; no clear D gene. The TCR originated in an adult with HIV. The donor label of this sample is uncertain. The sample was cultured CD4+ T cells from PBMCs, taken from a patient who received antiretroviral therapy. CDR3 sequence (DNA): TGTGCCAGCAGCCCCCGGGGAGGGATGGGTGGCTACACCTTC. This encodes CASSPRGGMGGYTF.